This TCR beta chain was sequenced in a study of cytomegalovirus exposure and HLA in healthy donors. General study points: In vitro work confirmed that a few CMV-associated chains recognize CMV antigens. Some TCR beta chains (about 170 of them) were listed as cytomegalovirus-associated. Diagnosis of cytomegalovirus status made by the classifier reportedly showed high specificity and sensitivity. TRBV6-2, TRBV6-3 and some other V segments were unresolvable in 87-base-pair reads.

The PCR made use of 60 Vbeta and 13 Jbeta primers. TCRdb's table, derived via immunoSEQ multiplex PCR, lists solely in-frame clones and lacks some. This table holds 75,000 to 90,000 clones, 78% found once. A remark on this clone: Its antigen is not identified.

V lost 3 bases to trimming and J lost 5 bases, with 12 bases between them. From germline, CDR1 is MNHEY and CDR2 SMNVEV (reference sequence). The CDR3 totals 14 residues. The TCR sequence derives from a male donor in good health and CMV-seropositive. The sequenced sample was PBMCs. The rearrangement uses TRBV27 and TRBJ2-3; D remains unclear. In DNA form, the CDR3 reads TGTGCCAGCAGTTTTAGTTATCTAAGAGATACGCAGTATTTT. Translating gives CASSFSYLRDTQYF.